What follows are 8 T cell receptor beta chains derived from one specimen sequenced in a study of cytomegalovirus exposure and HLA in healthy donors. The study ran its PCR with 60 Vbeta and 13 Jbeta primers. Produced via immunoSEQ multiplex PCR; TCRdb's table is partial and in-frame only. The record lists about 100,000 clones, of which the ten most abundant hold about 5.5%. The sequenced sample consisted of PBMCs. The receptors shown here come from a girl between 5 and 17 years old in good health and CMV-seropositive.

The genes are TRBV15 and TRBJ1-1; no firm D call. Germline-derived CDR1 and CDR2 are LNHNV and YYDKDF (reference sequence). The CDR3 spans 17 residues. V was pared by 0 bases and J by 0 bases, with 14 bases between. This chain's CDR3 is CATSRDSTVNLNTEAFF. As DNA, the CDR3 is TGTGCCACCAGCAGAGATAGCACGGTCAACTTGAACACTGAAGCTTTCTTT.

The chain employs TRBV25-1 and TRBJ2-3; 11 bases agree with TRBD2. The germline CDR1 and CDR2 sequences are MGHDK and SYGVNS. J gave up 2 bases and V 1 base, and 2 bases lay outside the gene matches. The CDR3 is 16 amino acids. The chain's CDR3 is CASSESSGGFTDTQYF. Written as DNA, the CDR3 is TGTGCCAGCAGTGAATCTAGCGGGGGGTTCACAGATACGCAGTATTTT.

Details on this clone: An end of the junction differs from the germline gene, which may be a read error. The genes are TRBV18 and TRBJ1-1; 8 positions agree with TRBD1. The CDR3 sequence is 14 residues long. CDR1 KGHSH and CDR2 LQKENI come from the germline V gene. The CDR3 DNA reads as TGTGCCAGCTCCCAGGACAGGGCTCACACTGAAGATTTCTTT. Protein product: CASSQDRAHTEDFF.

CDR3 protein: CASSQEGGQAGYFPDTQYF. CDR3 nucleotides: TGTGCCAGCAGCCAAGAGGGGGGACAAGCGGGGTATTTCCCAGATACGCAGTATTTT. This sequence joins TRBV4-2 and TRBJ2-3, with D possibly being TRBD2 (7 bases). Trimming shortened V by 0 bases and J by 4 bases, and 23 bases separated the two germline ends. In germline, CDR1 is LGHNA, CDR2 YNFKEQ. The CDR3 has 19 amino acids.

This chain links TRBV29-1 with TRBJ2-3; 7 nucleotides agree with TRBD1. CDR1 SQVTM and CDR2 ANQGSEA come from the germline V gene. The CDR3 contains 12 residues. The V gene end was trimmed by 2 bases and the J gene end by 6 bases; junction bases not matched to a gene: 2. In DNA, the CDR3 is TGCAGCGTTGAACAGGGGGAGGATACGCAGTATTTT. It is translated as CSVEQGEDTQYF.

The rearrangement joins TRBV4-3 to TRBJ1-2; D unclear. The germline gives CDR1 LGHNA, CDR2 YSLEER. The CDR3 runs to 14 residues. Trimming left V 1 base short and J 3 bases short, with 9 bases between. CDR3 sequence (DNA): TGCGCCAGCAGCCAAGCCCAGGACTACTATGGCTACACCTTC. Protein sequence: CASSQAQDYYGYTF.

The chain links TRBV9 to TRBJ2-3; D is perhaps TRBD1 (7 bases). The CDR3 has 12 amino acids. CDR1 and CDR2 from the germline V gene are SGDLS and YYNGEE. Trimming took 4 bases from V and 8 from J, leaving 11 bases between them. DNA of the CDR3: TGTGCCAGCAGCATCCAGGGGGGTACGCAGTATTTT. This gives the protein CASSIQGGTQYF.

The genes are TRBV6-1 and TRBJ2-7; D remains ambiguous. Germline V gene sequence: CDR1 MNHNS, CDR2 SASEGT. The CDR3 contains 13 residues. The V and J ends lost 7 bases and 0 bases respectively, with 10 bases between them. The CDR3 loop is CASNARSSYEQYV. The CDR3, as DNA: TGTGCCAGCAATGCGAGGAGCTCCTACGAGCAGTACGTC.